The 8 T cell receptor beta chains given below trace back to one sample, sequenced in a study of T-cell reconstitution after alpha-beta-depleted transplantation in children. A TCRbeta library incorporating unique molecular identifiers was prepared. TCRdb ran MiXCR on the PCR reads and lists one entry per CDR3 protein. The sample contains approximately 500,000 distinct CDR3 sequences, approximately 10% of which appear only once. Sequencing was performed on PBMCs, taken before TCRalphabeta/CD19-depleted stem cell transplant. The receptor source for this set is a child aged 2-15 years with inherited bone marrow failure, due to receive a stem cell transplant.

This clonotype was seen at least ten times. The J gene is TRBJ1-4, the V gene TRBV7-9, with D unclear. Trimming cost V 5 bases and J 8 bases, with 18 bases left between them. The CDR3 extends over 15 amino acids. The germline V gene encodes CDR1 SEHNR and CDR2 FQNEAQ (reference sequence). DNA of the CDR3: TGTGCCAGCAGCCCAGCCGGCAGAATGAAAGAAAAACTGTTTTTT. Translating it yields CASSPAGRMKEKLFF.

This clonotype was observed at least ten times. The chain is built from TRBV30 and TRBJ2-1; 8 positions match TRBD1. The CDR3 loop spans 12 amino acids. Germline V CDR1 and CDR2: GTSNPN, SVGIG (reference sequence). V shed 4 bases, J shed 6 bases, and the junction held 2 bases outside the gene matches. The CDR3 region has the DNA TGTGCCTGGAACACAGGGGGCAATGAGCAGTTCTTC. This codes for CAWNTGGNEQFF.

The J gene is TRBJ2-7, the V gene TRBV5-4; TRBD2 matches 13 bases. Unmatched junction bases numbered 2, after V lost 3 bases and J lost 2 bases. Germline V CDR1 and CDR2: SGHNT, YYREEE (reference sequence). The CDR3 spans 15 residues. The CDR3 bases are TGTGCCAGCAGCTACGGGACTAGCGGGGCCTACGAGCAGTACTTC. Its protein product is CASSYGTSGAYEQYF.

This clonotype came up many times. CDR3 sequence reads: CSVERQGAYNEQFF. CDR3 nucleotide sequence: TGCAGCGTGGAAAGACAGGGAGCCTACAATGAGCAGTTCTTC. The chain has TRBV29-1 and TRBJ2-1; 7 nucleotides line up with TRBD1. From germline, CDR1 is SQVTM and CDR2 ANQGSEA. J gave up 2 bases and V 6 bases, and 7 bases lay outside the gene matches. The CDR3 runs to 14 residues.

The sample holds many counts of this clonotype. V gene TRBV25-1 combines with J gene TRBJ2-1, with no clear D. Trimming stripped 8 bases from V and 4 bases from J, with 21 bases between. The germline gives CDR1 MGHDK, CDR2 SYGVNS. The CDR3 loop spans 16 amino acids. The CDR3 region has the DNA TGTGCCAGCGCTGTAGGCAACCGACCACAATACAATGAGCAGTTCTTC. This gives the protein CASAVGNRPQYNEQFF.

This clonotype was observed at least ten times. This chain joins TRBV30 and TRBJ1-4; D is unresolved. With 0 bases removed from V and 4 bases from J, the gap between germline ends came to 9 bases. This CDR3 is built from 14 residues. The germline V gene encodes CDR1 GTSNPN and CDR2 SVGIG (reference sequence). The CDR3 spells CAWSVHSNNEKLFF. CDR3 sequence (DNA): TGTGCCTGGAGTGTACACAGCAATAATGAAAAACTGTTTTTT. Looking up the rest from reference TRBV30 and TRBJ1-4 gives the full variable domain: SQTIHQWPATLVQPVGSPLSLECTVEGTSNPNLYWYRQAAGRGLQLLFYSVGIGQISSEVPQNLSASRPQDRQFILSSKKLLLSDSGFYLCAWSVHSNNEKLFFGSGTQLSVL.

This clonotype was counted at least ten times. V is TRBV24-1 and J is TRBJ2-2, with 8 positions matching TRBD1. The V and J ends lost 9 bases and 3 bases, in that order; junction bases with no gene match: 8. The germline V gene has CDR1 KGHDR and CDR2 SFDVKD. The CDR3 has 15 residues. CDR3 residues: CATGSGTGYTGELFF. CDR3 in DNA: TGTGCCACCGGTTCCGGGACAGGTTACACCGGGGAGCTGTTTTTT.

This clonotype came up many times. The chain carries TRBV4-3 and TRBJ2-6; 8 bases map to TRBD1. V shed 1 base and J 3 bases; nucleotides not matched to a gene: 8. The germline gives CDR1 LGHNA, CDR2 YSLEER. CDR3 length: 18 residues. CDR3 sequence (DNA): TGCGCCAGCAGCCAAGGTGCAGGGGGCATGGTTGGGGCCAACGTCCTGACTTTC. Protein product: CASSQGAGGMVGANVLTF.